This is a list of T cell receptor beta chains from one sample in a study of T cells in Graves' hyperthyroidism and ophthalmopathy. TCRdb processed the multiplex PCR reads anew with MiXCR; each CDR3 protein has one entry. The sample lists about 500,000 distinct CDR3 sequences, about 16% occurring once. Sequenced input: blood. The source is a woman in her 30s with Graves' ophthalmopathy. Both conserved end residues are part of each CDR3. The order of the fields is J gene, D gene, clone size, V gene, CDR3 length, CDR3 DNA, CDR3 protein. The D gene is left open where the match is weak. Size is stated for part of the rows, as once, few or many counts, or as a class when the clone is expanded.

J gene: TRBJ1-4; D gene: TRBD1; clone size: few; V gene: TRBV19; CDR3 length: 15; CDR3 DNA: TGTGCCAGTAGCGCGACCGGGACAGGGGGCGAAAAACTGTTTTTT; CDR3 protein: CASSATGTGGEKLFF
J gene: TRBJ2-5; D gene: NA; clone size: few; V gene: TRBV5-5; CDR3 length: 13; CDR3 DNA: TGTGCCAGCAGTTTCTGGAAGCAAGAGACCCAGTACTTC; CDR3 protein: CASSFWKQETQYF
J gene: TRBJ2-7; D gene: TRBD2; clone size: few; V gene: TRBV6-1; CDR3 length: 17; CDR3 DNA: TGTGCCAGCAGTGACCCAGGACTAGCGGGACTATCCTACGAGCAGTACTTC; CDR3 protein: CASSDPGLAGLSYEQYF
J gene: TRBJ2-7; D gene: NA; clone size: few; V gene: TRBV10-1; CDR3 length: 13; CDR3 DNA: TGCGCCAGCAGCCCCTTCGCCACCTACGAGCAGTACTTC; CDR3 protein: CASSPFATYEQYF
J gene: TRBJ2-4; D gene: NA; clone size: NA; V gene: TRBV20-1; CDR3 length: 15; CDR3 DNA: TGCAGTGCGAGTATACGGGGGACCCCCAAAAACATTCAGTACTTC; CDR3 protein: CSASIRGTPKNIQYF
J gene: TRBJ2-2; D gene: NA; clone size: many; V gene: TRBV13; CDR3 length: 14; CDR3 DNA: TGTGCCAGCAGCTTAGGCATGAACACCGGGGAGCTGTTTTTT; CDR3 protein: CASSLGMNTGELFF
J gene: TRBJ1-1; D gene: NA; clone size: NA; V gene: TRBV28; CDR3 length: 11; CDR3 DNA: TGTGCCAGCAGTTTAAGGTCTGAAGCTCTCTTT; CDR3 protein: CASSLRSEALF
J gene: TRBJ2-5; D gene: NA; clone size: few; V gene: TRBV30; CDR3 length: 13; CDR3 DNA: TGTGCCTGGAGTGTCGTTCAAGGAGTGGCCCAGTACTTC; CDR3 protein: CAWSVVQGVAQYF
J gene: TRBJ1-3; D gene: NA; clone size: few; V gene: TRBV6-1; CDR3 length: 15; CDR3 DNA: TGTGCCAGCACCCAATCCCCAGGCTCTGGAAACACCATATATTTT; CDR3 protein: CASTQSPGSGNTIYF
J gene: TRBJ1-1; D gene: NA; clone size: many; V gene: TRBV11-2; CDR3 length: 15; CDR3 DNA: TGTGCCAGCAGCTTGATTTCCGCGGGGGCGGTCGTAGCTTTCTTT; CDR3 protein: CASSLISAGAVVAFF
J gene: TRBJ2-1; D gene: NA; clone size: few; V gene: TRBV27; CDR3 length: 13; CDR3 DNA: TGTGCCAGCAGTTGGGTTAGCGGTTATGAGCAGTTCTTC; CDR3 protein: CASSWVSGYEQFF
J gene: TRBJ1-4; D gene: NA; clone size: NA; V gene: TRBV6-1; CDR3 length: 13; CDR3 DNA: TGTGCCAGCAGTCAGGAAGAGAATGAAAAACTGTTTTTT; CDR3 protein: CASSQEENEKLFF
J gene: TRBJ2-1; D gene: NA; clone size: many; V gene: TRBV6-2/TRBV6-3; CDR3 length: 14; CDR3 DNA: TGTGCCAGCAGTTACCTGCCAGGGCGGTATGAGCAGTTCTTC; CDR3 protein: CASSYLPGRYEQFF
J gene: TRBJ2-2; D gene: NA; clone size: few; V gene: TRBV4-1; CDR3 length: 17; CDR3 DNA: TGCGCCAGCAGCCAAAGGCCCGGGACGGTGAACACCGGGGAGCTGTTTTTT; CDR3 protein: CASSQRPGTVNTGELFF
J gene: TRBJ2-1; D gene: NA; clone size: few; V gene: TRBV11-2; CDR3 length: 13; CDR3 DNA: TGTGCCAGCAGACAAACTAGCTTTCTTGAGCAGTTCTTC; CDR3 protein: CASRQTSFLEQFF
J gene: TRBJ2-5; D gene: NA; clone size: many; V gene: TRBV6-2/TRBV6-3; CDR3 length: 14; CDR3 DNA: TGTGCCAGCAGTTCTGCGGTTGAGGGGGAGACCCAGTACTTC; CDR3 protein: CASSSAVEGETQYF
J gene: TRBJ2-7; D gene: TRBD2; clone size: few; V gene: TRBV28; CDR3 length: 19; CDR3 DNA: TGTGCCAGCAGTTTCAGGTGGACTAGCGGGGATATCAGCTCCTACGAGCAGTACTTC; CDR3 protein: CASSFRWTSGDISSYEQYF
J gene: TRBJ2-3; D gene: TRBD2; clone size: many; V gene: TRBV20-1; CDR3 length: 13; CDR3 DNA: TGCAGTGCTAGAGGGGAGGGTGTAGATACGCAGTATTTT; CDR3 protein: CSARGEGVDTQYF
J gene: TRBJ2-1; D gene: TRBD2; clone size: few; V gene: TRBV24-1; CDR3 length: 18; CDR3 DNA: TGTGCCACCAGTGATTATTCGTTAGCGGGGAGCTCCTACAATGAGCAGTTCTTC; CDR3 protein: CATSDYSLAGSSYNEQFF
J gene: TRBJ1-2; D gene: TRBD1; clone size: many; V gene: TRBV27; CDR3 length: 13; CDR3 DNA: TGTGCCAGCAGGGACACAGGGGACTATGGCTACACCTTC; CDR3 protein: CASRDTGDYGYTF
J gene: TRBJ2-3; D gene: NA; clone size: many; V gene: TRBV11-2; CDR3 length: 13; CDR3 DNA: TGTGCCAGCAGCTTACTAACGGAGGATACGCAGTATTTT; CDR3 protein: CASSLLTEDTQYF
J gene: TRBJ2-3; D gene: NA; clone size: many; V gene: TRBV30; CDR3 length: 15; CDR3 DNA: TGTGCCTGTACGCCTGACAGAGAAGGCACAGATACGCAGTATTTT; CDR3 protein: CACTPDREGTDTQYF
J gene: TRBJ1-6; D gene: NA; clone size: many; V gene: TRBV27; CDR3 length: 13; CDR3 DNA: TGTGCCAGCAGCCCATCGATAAGGACACCCCTCCACTTT; CDR3 protein: CASSPSIRTPLHF
J gene: TRBJ2-1; D gene: TRBD1; clone size: many; V gene: TRBV20-1; CDR3 length: 16; CDR3 DNA: TGCAGTGCTAGACCACCGGGACAGGGGGCCTACAATGAGCAGTTCTTC; CDR3 protein: CSARPPGQGAYNEQFF
J gene: TRBJ1-4; D gene: NA; clone size: many; V gene: TRBV7-2; CDR3 length: 14; CDR3 DNA: TGTGCCAGCAGGCGTGCGCCAACTAATGAAAAACTGTTTTTT; CDR3 protein: CASRRAPTNEKLFF
J gene: TRBJ2-1; D gene: TRBD2; clone size: NA; V gene: TRBV7-3; CDR3 length: 13; CDR3 DNA: TGTGCCAGCAGCGTAGAGCGGGAGAATGAGCAGTTCTTC; CDR3 protein: CASSVERENEQFF
J gene: TRBJ2-7; D gene: TRBD1; clone size: many; V gene: TRBV28; CDR3 length: 16; CDR3 DNA: TGTGCCAGCACTCCAGACAGGGCTCTTTACTCCTACGAGCAGTACTTC; CDR3 protein: CASTPDRALYSYEQYF
J gene: TRBJ1-2; D gene: TRBD1; clone size: many; V gene: TRBV29-1; CDR3 length: 14; CDR3 DNA: TGCAGCGCGCAAGGGACAGGGAGAGACTATGGCTACACCTTC; CDR3 protein: CSAQGTGRDYGYTF
J gene: TRBJ1-1; D gene: NA; clone size: NA; V gene: TRBV14; CDR3 length: 14; CDR3 DNA: TGTGCCAGCAGCCAAGGGGGCATGGCCACTGAAGCTTTCTTT; CDR3 protein: CASSQGGMATEAFF
J gene: TRBJ1-1; D gene: NA; clone size: NA; V gene: TRBV20-1; CDR3 length: 12; CDR3 DNA: TGCAGTGCTTGGGTTGGGGTTGGTGAAGCTTTCTTT; CDR3 protein: CSAWVGVGEAFF
J gene: TRBJ1-5; D gene: NA; clone size: many; V gene: TRBV30; CDR3 length: 12; CDR3 DNA: TGTGCCTGGAGTGTACCTGGTCAGCCCCAGCATTTT; CDR3 protein: CAWSVPGQPQHF
J gene: TRBJ2-5; D gene: NA; clone size: NA; V gene: TRBV20-1; CDR3 length: 15; CDR3 DNA: TGCAGTGCCAGGTCAGTGCTGGACTTCCAAGAGACCCAGTACTTC; CDR3 protein: CSARSVLDFQETQYF
J gene: TRBJ2-1; D gene: NA; clone size: NA; V gene: TRBV10-1; CDR3 length: 16; CDR3 DNA: TGCGCCAGCAGTGAAATCCATCGGACTGGGGACAATGAGCAGTTCTTC; CDR3 protein: CASSEIHRTGDNEQFF
J gene: TRBJ2-7; D gene: NA; clone size: few; V gene: TRBV5-5; CDR3 length: 15; CDR3 DNA: TGTGCCAGCAGCTTGGAGGGACACCTCTCCAGGCAGCAGTACTTC; CDR3 protein: CASSLEGHLSRQQYF